The clone carrying this T cell receptor (beta chain) was recorded only once. Its specificity is unknown. With 60 Vbeta and 13 Jbeta primers, the PCR was carried out. Libraries were prepared by immunoSEQ multiplex PCR; TCRdb keeps only in-frame clonotypes and omits some of them. The sample lists about 190,000 clones; approximately 86% were seen once. The data originate from a study of cytomegalovirus exposure and HLA in healthy donors. Though probably carrying unrecorded immune exposures, donors were nominally healthy at sampling. Study-level points and caveats: A likely sequencing artifact accounted for one observed cluster of highly shared sequence variants. A later analysis showed HLA-associated TCR beta chains outstripping equally common others in clonal expansion. Most of the TCR beta V segments (in an earlier analysis) were productive either about 87% or about 30% of the time.

Germline loops: CDR1 SNHLY, CDR2 FYNNEI. The CDR3 sequence is 15 residues long. Trimming removed 7 bases from V and 6 bases from J; junction bases left unmatched: 8. The clonotype originates from a woman aged 18-29 years in good health and CMV-seronegative. The sequencing input was PBMCs. V usage is TRBV2 and J usage is TRBJ1-5; 11 bases agree with TRBD1. The CDR3 sequence: CASTGRTGGIQPQHF. The CDR3 DNA is TGTGCCAGCACCGGAAGGACAGGGGGCATTCAGCCCCAGCATTTT.